This T cell receptor beta chain originates from a study of CD8 T cells in Susac syndrome (dated by TCRdb to the late 2010s). Some background on the complete study: Whether CD8+ T cell activation and differentiation in Susac syndrome was antigen driven was tested using repertoire sequencing. What the study reported, not specific to this receptor: The number of individuals in the TCR sequencing and HLA analysis was acknowledged as relatively small.

Remarks on this clonotype: Its antigen has not been determined. No much larger clone exists at a distance of one base, and base qualities are not known.

Peripheral blood CD8+ and CD4+ T cells from healthy donors, Susac syndrome patients and multiple sclerosis patients were profiled by high-throughput TCR beta sequencing. The multiple sclerosis controls were treatment-naive patients whose relapsing-remitting disease, either stable or active, fulfilled the revised McDonald criteria. Bulk CD8+ and CD4+ T cells were purified magnetically by negative isolation, whereas CD8+ TEMRA cells were enriched by FACS. Blood was drawn into EDTA tubes, processed within 24 hours, and PBMCs were isolated by density gradient centrifugation. PBMCs intended for TCR sequencing were cryopreserved in liquid nitrogen and thawed later in a water bath at 37 degrees C. The sorted or isolated CD4+, CD8+ and CD8+ TEMRA cells reached a purity of at least 90%. RNA was extracted using the RNeasy kit, and roughly 0.5 to 1 microgram was reverse transcribed with random hexamers. TCR beta CDR3 regions were amplified with the immunoSEQ multiplex PCR assay covering 54 Vbeta and 13 Jbeta segments. Bias from PCR amplification was corrected by using a synthetic template baseline for primer optimization and for computational correction. Per the original workflow: Only productive sequences were kept, with reads annotated to V, D and J genes according to IMGT and analyzed in immunoSEQ Analyzer. Clonality was computed as one minus Shannon entropy normalized by log2 of the number of productive unique sequences. For each patient and control, public and private clones were evaluated within the 100 most prevalent clones. Susac-specific clones were defined as absent from healthy and MS cohorts, 1052 published viral clones and other ImmuneACCESS disease sequences. Through fastp at Q25 and MiXCR, TCRdb rebuilt clones from the public reads, retaining in-frame beta chains. Rows with a matching CDR3 protein are joined into one entry that keeps the most common DNA and genes. The V and J calls and clone size come from TCRdb's table, not from the authors' own analysis. This sample holds hundreds of thousands of distinct CDR3 sequences; around 93% were observed only once. Around 0.07% of the sample belongs to the ten largest clones.

Trimming costs V 2 bases and J 3 bases, and their ends lie 15 bases apart. The CDR3 goes from the cysteine to the phenylalanine over 15 residues. The kept DNA is CDR3 alone, 45 bases in frame from the first base. The germline V gene sets CDR1 to SGHRS and CDR2 to YFSETQ. This chain joins TRBV5-1 to TRBJ2-7; a tentative D call is TRBD1 (6 bases match). The clonotype was recovered from a human donor with multiple sclerosis. Source material: CD4+ T cells from PBMCs. The DNA sequence is as follows: TGCGCCAGCAGCTTTGTGAGCGGACAGAACTACGAGCAGTACTTC. This codes for CASSFVSGQNYEQYF.